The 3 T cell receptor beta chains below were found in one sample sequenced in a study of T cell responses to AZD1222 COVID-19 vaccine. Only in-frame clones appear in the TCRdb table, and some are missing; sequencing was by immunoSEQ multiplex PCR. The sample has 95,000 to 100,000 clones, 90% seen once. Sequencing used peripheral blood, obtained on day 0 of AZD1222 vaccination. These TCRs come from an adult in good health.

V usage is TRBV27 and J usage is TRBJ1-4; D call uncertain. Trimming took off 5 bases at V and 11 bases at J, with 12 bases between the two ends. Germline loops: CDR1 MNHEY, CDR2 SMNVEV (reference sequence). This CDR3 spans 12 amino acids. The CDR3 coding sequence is TGTGCCAGCAGTAAGGCGGTAAAGAAACTGTTTTTT. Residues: CASSKAVKKLFF.

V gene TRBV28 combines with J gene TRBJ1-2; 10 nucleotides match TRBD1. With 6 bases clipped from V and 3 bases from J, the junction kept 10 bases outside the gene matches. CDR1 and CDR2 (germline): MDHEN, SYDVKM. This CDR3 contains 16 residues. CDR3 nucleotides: TGTGCCAGCAGCCCAACTACCGGGACAGGGGACTATGGCTACACCTTC. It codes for CASSPTTGTGDYGYTF.

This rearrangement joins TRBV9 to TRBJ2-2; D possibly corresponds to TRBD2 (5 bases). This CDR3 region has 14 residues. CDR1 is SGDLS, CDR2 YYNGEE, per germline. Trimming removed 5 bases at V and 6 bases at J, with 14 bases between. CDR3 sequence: CASSLLARPGELFF. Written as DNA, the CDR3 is TGTGCCAGCAGTCTTCTAGCTCGCCCCGGGGAGCTGTTTTTT.